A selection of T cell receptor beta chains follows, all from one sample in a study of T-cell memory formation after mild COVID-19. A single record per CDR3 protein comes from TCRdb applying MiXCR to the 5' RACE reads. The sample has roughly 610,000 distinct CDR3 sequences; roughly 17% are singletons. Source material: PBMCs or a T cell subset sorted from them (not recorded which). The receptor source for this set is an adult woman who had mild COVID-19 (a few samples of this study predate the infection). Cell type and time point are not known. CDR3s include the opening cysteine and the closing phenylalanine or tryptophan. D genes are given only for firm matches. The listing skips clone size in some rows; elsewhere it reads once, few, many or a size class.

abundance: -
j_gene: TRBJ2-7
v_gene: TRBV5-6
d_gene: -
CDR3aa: CASSISGYEQYF
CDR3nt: TGTGCCAGCAGCATTAGCGGCTACGAGCAGTACTTC

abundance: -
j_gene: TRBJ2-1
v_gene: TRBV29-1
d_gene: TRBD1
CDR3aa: CSVDDREGHNEQFF
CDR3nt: TGCAGCGTAGATGACAGGGAAGGCCACAATGAGCAGTTCTTC

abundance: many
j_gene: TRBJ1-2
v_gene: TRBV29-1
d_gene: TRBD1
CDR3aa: CSAKTHDRGRNYGYTF
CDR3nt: TGCAGCGCGAAGACTCATGACAGGGGGCGAAACTATGGCTACACCTTC

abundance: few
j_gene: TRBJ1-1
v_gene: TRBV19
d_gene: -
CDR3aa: CASTQDNTEAFF
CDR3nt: TGTGCCAGTACCCAGGATAACACTGAAGCTTTCTTT

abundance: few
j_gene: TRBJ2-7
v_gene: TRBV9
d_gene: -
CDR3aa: CASSVEEEGPSSEQYF
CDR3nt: TGTGCCAGCAGCGTAGAAGAGGAGGGTCCGTCGTCGGAGCAGTACTTC

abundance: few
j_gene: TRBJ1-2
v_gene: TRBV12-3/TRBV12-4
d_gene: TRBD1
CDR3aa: CASSLTDRGRLDPYGYTF
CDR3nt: TGTGCCAGCAGCCTCACTGACAGGGGGCGCCTTGACCCCTATGGCTACACCTTC

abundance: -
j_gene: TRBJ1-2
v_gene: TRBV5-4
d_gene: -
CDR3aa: CASTHTVGGGGYTF
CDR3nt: TGTGCCAGCACCCACACTGTGGGGGGCGGTGGCTACACCTTC

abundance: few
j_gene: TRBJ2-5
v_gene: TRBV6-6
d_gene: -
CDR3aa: CASSYSGLGTGQETQYF
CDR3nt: TGTGCCAGCAGTTACTCGGGACTAGGGACAGGGCAAGAGACCCAGTACTTC

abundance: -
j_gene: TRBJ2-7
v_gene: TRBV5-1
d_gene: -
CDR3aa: CASSLGASRVGEQYF
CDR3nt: TGCGCCAGCAGCTTGGGGGCTAGTCGAGTGGGCGAGCAGTACTTC

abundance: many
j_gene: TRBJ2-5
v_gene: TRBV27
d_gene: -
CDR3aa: CASSPYTEQTQYF
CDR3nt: TGTGCCAGCAGTCCTTATACGGAGCAGACCCAGTACTTC

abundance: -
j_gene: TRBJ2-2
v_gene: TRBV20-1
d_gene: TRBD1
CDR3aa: CSARVGQRNTGELFF
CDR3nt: TGCAGTGCTAGAGTGGGACAGCGAAACACCGGGGAGCTGTTTTTT

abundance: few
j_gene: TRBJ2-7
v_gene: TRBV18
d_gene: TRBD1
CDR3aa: CASSTDRAYEQYF
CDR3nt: TGTGCCAGCTCTACGGACAGGGCCTACGAGCAGTACTTC

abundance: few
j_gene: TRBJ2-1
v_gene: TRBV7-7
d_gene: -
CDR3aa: CASSFRPYGDEQFF
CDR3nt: TGTGCCAGCAGCTTCCGTCCCTACGGGGATGAGCAGTTCTTC

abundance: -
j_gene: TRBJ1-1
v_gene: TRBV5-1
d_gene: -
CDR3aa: CASSSTTGEAFF
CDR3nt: TGCGCCAGCAGCTCCACGACAGGTGAAGCTTTCTTT

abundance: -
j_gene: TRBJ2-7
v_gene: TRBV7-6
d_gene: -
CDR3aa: CASSPYDGDRAEQYF
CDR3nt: TGTGCCAGCAGCCCGTATGACGGAGACCGGGCCGAGCAGTACTTC

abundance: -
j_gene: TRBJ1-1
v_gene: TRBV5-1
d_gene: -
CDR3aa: CASSLEVGLTEAFF
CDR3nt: TGCGCCAGCAGCTTGGAGGTGGGGCTCACTGAAGCTTTCTTT

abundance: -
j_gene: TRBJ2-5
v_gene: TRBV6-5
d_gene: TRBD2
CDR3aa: CAARGGGETQYF
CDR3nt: TGTGCCGCTCGGGGGGGCGGCGAGACCCAGTACTTC

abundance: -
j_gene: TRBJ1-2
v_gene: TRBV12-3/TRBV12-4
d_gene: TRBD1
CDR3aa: CASSLRGQGDGYTF
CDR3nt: TGTGCCAGCAGTTTAAGGGGGCAGGGTGATGGCTACACCTTC

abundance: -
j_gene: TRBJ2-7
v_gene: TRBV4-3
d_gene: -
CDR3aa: CASSQDTLLGSSYEQYF
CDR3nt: TGCGCCAGCAGCCAAGATACTCTACTCGGAAGTTCCTACGAGCAGTACTTC

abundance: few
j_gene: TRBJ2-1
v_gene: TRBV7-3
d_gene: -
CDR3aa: CASSPSGLPSSYNEQFF
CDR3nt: TGTGCCAGCAGCCCCTCGGGACTCCCGAGCTCCTACAATGAGCAGTTCTTC

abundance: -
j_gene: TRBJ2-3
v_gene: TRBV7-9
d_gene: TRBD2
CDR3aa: CASSGSSGDTDTQYF
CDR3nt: TGTGCCAGCAGCGGCTCGAGCGGGGACACAGATACGCAGTATTTT

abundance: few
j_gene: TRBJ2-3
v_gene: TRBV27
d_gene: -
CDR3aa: CASSFSGMVATDTQYF
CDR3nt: TGTGCCAGCAGTTTTTCGGGGATGGTGGCCACAGATACGCAGTATTTT

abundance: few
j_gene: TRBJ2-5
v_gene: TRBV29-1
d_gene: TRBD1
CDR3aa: CSVTGVGETQYF
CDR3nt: TGCAGCGTCACAGGGGTCGGGGAGACCCAGTACTTC

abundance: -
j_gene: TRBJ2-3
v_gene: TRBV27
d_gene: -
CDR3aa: CASSLTGRRKADTQYF
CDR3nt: TGTGCCAGCAGTTTGACGGGACGGAGGAAGGCAGATACGCAGTATTTT

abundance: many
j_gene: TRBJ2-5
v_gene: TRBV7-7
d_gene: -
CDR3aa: CASRGAMETQYF
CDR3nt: TGTGCTAGCCGGGGGGCGATGGAGACCCAGTACTTC

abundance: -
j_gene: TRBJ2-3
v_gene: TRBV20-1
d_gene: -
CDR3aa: CSASPGYDTQYF
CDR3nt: TGCAGTGCTAGTCCAGGGTACGATACGCAGTATTTT

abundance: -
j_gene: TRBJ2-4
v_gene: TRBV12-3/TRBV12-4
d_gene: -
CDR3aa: CASSPITGTKNIQYF
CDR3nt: TGTGCCAGCAGTCCTATCACAGGGACCAAAAACATTCAGTACTTC

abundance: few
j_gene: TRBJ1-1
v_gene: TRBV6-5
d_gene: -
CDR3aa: CASSYSTSGRAEAFF
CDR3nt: TGTGCCAGCAGTTACTCGACTTCGGGGCGCGCTGAAGCTTTCTTT

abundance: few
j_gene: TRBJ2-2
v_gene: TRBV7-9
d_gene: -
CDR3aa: CASSPLGQPNTGELFF
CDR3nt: TGTGCCAGCAGCCCTCTGGGACAACCGAACACCGGGGAGCTGTTTTTT

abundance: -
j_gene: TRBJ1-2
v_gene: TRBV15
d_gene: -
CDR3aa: CATSSPTGYGYTF
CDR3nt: TGTGCCACCAGCAGCCCTACAGGGTATGGCTACACCTTC

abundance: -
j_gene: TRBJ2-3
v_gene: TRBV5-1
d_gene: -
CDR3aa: CASCGSTDTQYF
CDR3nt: TGCGCCAGTTGCGGTAGCACAGATACGCAGTATTTT

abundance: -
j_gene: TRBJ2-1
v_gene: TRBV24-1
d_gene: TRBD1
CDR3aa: CATAWDRGRAGAYNEQFF
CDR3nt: TGTGCCACCGCCTGGGACAGGGGCAGGGCGGGGGCCTACAATGAGCAGTTCTTC

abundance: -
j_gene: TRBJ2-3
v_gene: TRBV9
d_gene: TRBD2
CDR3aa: CASSVSSGVSTDTQYF
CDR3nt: TGTGCCAGCAGCGTAAGTAGCGGGGTGAGCACAGATACGCAGTATTTT

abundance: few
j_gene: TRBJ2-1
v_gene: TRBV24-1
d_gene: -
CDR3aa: CATSPSGREQFF
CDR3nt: TGTGCCACCAGCCCGAGTGGGCGTGAGCAGTTCTTC

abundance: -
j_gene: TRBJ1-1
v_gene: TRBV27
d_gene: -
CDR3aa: CASNWALRGLSEAFF
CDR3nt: TGTGCCAGCAATTGGGCCCTTAGAGGACTGAGTGAAGCTTTCTTT

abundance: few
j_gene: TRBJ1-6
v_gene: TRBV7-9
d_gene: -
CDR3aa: CASSPLGRPNSPLHF
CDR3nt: TGTGCCAGCAGCCCCCTGGGGCGGCCTAATTCACCCCTCCACTTT

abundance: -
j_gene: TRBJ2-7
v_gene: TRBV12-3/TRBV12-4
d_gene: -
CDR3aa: CASSRDPVYEQYF
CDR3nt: TGTGCCAGCAGCCGGGATCCCGTTTACGAGCAGTACTTC

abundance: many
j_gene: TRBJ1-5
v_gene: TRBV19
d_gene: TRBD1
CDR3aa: CASRPDRGGLGAQHF
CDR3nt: TGTGCCAGTCGCCCGGACAGGGGGGGGCTTGGGGCCCAGCATTTT

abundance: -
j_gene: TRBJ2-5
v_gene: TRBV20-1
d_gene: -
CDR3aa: CSVPGPSRETQYF
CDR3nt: TGCAGTGTTCCAGGGCCCAGTCGGGAGACCCAGTACTTC

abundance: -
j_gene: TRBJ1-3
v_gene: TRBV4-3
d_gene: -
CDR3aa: CASSQDRAAGYGNTIYF
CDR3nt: TGCGCCAGCAGCCAAGATAGAGCCGCAGGGTATGGAAACACCATATATTTT

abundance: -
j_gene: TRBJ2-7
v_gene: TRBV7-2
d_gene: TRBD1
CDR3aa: CASSLGGTGLGYEQYF
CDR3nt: TGTGCCAGCAGCTTAGGAGGGACAGGCCTCGGGTACGAGCAGTACTTC

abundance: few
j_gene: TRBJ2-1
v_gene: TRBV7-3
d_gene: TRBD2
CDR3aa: CASSMTSGSVNEQFF
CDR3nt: TGTGCCAGCAGCATGACTAGCGGGAGTGTCAATGAGCAGTTCTTC

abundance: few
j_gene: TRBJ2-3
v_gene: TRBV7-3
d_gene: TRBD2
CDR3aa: CASSLMGLAGSLPYF
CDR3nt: TGTGCCAGCAGCTTAATGGGCCTAGCGGGCTCCCTGCCGTATTTT

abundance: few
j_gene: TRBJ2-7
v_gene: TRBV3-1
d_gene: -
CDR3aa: CASSQGGPSSYEQYF
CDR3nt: TGTGCCAGCAGCCAAGGGGGACCTAGCTCCTACGAGCAGTACTTC

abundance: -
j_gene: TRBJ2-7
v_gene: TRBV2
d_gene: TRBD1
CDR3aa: CASSNGQGRGEQYF
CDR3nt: TGTGCCAGCAGTAACGGACAGGGAAGAGGCGAGCAGTACTTC

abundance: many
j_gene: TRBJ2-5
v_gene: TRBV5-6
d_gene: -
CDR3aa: CASSFRTVSQETQYF
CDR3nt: TGTGCCAGCAGCTTTAGGACTGTTTCCCAAGAGACCCAGTACTTC

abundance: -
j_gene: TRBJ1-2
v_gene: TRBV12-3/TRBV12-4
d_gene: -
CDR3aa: CASSPLEGENGYTF
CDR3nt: TGTGCCAGCAGTCCACTTGAAGGGGAGAATGGCTACACCTTC

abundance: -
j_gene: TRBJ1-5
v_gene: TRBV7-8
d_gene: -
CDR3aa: CASSTGARYSNQPQHF
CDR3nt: TGTGCCAGCAGCACGGGGGCCCGATATAGCAATCAGCCCCAGCATTTT

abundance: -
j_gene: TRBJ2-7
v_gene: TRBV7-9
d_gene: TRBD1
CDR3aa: CASRPQGSYEQYF
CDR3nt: TGTGCCAGCAGACCACAGGGGTCCTACGAGCAGTACTTC

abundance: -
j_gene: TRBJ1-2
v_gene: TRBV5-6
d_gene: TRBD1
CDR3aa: CASIFQGAHGYTF
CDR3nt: TGTGCCAGCATCTTCCAGGGGGCGCATGGCTACACCTTC

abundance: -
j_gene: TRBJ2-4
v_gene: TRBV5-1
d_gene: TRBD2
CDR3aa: CASSSRLAGGGKNIQYF
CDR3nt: TGCGCCAGCAGTTCCCGACTAGCGGGGGGCGGAAAAAACATTCAGTACTTC